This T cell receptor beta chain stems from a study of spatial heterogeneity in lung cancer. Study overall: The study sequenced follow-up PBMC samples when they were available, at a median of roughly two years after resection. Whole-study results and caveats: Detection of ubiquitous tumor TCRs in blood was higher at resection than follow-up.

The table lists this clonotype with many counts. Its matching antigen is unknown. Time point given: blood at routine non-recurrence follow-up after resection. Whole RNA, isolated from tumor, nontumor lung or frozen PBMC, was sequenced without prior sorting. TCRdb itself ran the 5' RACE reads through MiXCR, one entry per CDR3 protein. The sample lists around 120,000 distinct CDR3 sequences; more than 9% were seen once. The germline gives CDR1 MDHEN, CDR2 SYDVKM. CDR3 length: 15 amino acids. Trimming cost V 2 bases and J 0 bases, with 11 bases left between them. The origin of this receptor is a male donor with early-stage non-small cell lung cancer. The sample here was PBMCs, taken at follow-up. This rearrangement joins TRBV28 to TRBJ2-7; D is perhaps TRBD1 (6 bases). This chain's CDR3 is CASSLPNRDSYEQYF. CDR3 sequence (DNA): TGTGCCAGCAGTTTACCCAACAGGGACTCCTACGAGCAGTACTTC.